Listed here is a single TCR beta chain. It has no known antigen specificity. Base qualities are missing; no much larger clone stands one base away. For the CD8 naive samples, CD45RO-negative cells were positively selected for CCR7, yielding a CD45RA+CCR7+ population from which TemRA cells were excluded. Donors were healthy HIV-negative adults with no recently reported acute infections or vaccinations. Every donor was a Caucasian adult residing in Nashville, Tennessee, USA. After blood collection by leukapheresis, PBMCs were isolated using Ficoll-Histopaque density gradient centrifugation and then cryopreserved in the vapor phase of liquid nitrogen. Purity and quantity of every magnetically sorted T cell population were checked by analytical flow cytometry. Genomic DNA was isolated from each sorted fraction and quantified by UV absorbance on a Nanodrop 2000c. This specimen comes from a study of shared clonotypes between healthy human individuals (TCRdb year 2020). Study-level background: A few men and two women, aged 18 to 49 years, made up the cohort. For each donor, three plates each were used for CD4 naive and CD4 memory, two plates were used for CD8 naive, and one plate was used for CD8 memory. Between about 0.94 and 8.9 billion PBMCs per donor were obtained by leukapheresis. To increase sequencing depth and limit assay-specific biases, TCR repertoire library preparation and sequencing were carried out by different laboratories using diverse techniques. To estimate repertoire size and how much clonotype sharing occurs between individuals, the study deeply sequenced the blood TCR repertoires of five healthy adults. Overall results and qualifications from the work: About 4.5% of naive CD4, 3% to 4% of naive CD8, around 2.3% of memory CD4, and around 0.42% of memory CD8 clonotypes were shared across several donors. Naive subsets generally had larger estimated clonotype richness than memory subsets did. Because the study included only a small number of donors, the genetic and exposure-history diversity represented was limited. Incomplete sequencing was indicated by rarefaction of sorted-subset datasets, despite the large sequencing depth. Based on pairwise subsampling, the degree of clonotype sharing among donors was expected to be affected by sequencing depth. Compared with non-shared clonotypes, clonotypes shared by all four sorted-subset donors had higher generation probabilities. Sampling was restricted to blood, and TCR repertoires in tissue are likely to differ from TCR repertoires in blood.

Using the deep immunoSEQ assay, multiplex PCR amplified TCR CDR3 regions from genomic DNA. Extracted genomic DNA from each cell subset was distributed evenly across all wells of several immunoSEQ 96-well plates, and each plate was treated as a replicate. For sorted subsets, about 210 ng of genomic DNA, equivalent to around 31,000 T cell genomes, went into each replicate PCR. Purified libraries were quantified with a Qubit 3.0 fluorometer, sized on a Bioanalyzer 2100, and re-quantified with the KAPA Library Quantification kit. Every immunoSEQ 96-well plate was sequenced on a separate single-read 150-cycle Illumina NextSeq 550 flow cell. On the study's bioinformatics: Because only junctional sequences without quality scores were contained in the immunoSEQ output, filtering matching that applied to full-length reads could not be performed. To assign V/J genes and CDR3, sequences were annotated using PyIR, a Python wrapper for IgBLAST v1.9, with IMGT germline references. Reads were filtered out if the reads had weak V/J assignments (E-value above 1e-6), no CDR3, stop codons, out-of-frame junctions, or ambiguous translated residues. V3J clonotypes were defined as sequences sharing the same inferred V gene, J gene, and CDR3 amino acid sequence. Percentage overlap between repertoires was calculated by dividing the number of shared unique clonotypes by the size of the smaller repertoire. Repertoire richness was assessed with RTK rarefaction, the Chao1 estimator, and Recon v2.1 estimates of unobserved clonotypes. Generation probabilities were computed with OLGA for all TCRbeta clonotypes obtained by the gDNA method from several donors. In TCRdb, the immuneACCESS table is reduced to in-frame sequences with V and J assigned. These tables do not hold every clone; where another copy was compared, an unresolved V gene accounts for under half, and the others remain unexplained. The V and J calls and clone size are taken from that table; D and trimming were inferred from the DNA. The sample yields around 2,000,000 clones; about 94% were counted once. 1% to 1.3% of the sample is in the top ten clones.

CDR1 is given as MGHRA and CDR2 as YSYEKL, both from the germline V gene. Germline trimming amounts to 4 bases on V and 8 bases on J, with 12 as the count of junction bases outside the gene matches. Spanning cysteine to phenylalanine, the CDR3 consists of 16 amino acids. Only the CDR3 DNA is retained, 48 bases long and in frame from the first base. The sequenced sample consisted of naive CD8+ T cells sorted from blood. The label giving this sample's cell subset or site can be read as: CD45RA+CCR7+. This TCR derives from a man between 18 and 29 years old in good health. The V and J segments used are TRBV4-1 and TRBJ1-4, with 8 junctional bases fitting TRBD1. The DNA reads TGCGCCAGCAGCCCCTATCCTCAGGGGGCTAGCGAAAAACTGTTTTTT. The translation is CASSPYPQGASEKLFF.